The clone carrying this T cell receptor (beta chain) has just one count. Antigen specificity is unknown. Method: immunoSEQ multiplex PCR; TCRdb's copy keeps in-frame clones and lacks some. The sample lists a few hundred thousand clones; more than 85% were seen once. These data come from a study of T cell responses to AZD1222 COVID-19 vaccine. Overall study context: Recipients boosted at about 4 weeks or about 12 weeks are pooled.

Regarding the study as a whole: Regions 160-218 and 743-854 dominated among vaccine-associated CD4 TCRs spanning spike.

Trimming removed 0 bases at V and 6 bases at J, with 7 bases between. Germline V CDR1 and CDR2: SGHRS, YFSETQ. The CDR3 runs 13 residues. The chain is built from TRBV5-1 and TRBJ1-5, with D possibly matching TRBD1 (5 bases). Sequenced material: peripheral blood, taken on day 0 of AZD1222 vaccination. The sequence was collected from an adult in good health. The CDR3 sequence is CASSLEGRQPQHF. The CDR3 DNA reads TGCGCCAGCAGCTTGGAGGGGCGTCAGCCCCAGCATTTT. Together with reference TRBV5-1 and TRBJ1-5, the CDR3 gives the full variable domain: KAGVTQTPRYLIKTRGQQVTLSCSPISGHRSVSWYQQTPGQGLQFLFEYFSETQRNKGNFPGRFSGRQFSNSRSEMNVSTLELGDSALYLCASSLEGRQPQHFGDGTRLSIL.